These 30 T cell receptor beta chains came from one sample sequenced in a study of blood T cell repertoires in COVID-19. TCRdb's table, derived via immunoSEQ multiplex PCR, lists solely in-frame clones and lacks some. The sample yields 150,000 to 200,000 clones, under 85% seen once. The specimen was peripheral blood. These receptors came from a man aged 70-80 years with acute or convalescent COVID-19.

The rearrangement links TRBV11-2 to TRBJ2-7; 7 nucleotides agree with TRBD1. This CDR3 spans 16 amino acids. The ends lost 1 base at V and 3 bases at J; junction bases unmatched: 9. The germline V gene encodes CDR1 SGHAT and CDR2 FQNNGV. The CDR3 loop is CASSLGIDRANYEQYF. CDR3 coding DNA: TGTGCCAGCAGCTTAGGGATCGACAGGGCAAACTACGAGCAGTACTTC.

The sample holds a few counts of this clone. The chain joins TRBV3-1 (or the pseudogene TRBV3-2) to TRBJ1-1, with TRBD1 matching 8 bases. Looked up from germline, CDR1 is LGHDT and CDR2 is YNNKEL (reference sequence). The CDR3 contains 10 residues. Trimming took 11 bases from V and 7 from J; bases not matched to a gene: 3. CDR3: CASGGLEAFF. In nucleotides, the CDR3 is TGTGCCTCAGGGGGCCTTGAAGCTTTCTTT.

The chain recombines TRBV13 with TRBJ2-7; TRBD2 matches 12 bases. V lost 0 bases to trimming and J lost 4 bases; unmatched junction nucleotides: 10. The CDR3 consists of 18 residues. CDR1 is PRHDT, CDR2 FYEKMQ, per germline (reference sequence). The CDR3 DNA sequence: TGTGCCAGCAGCTTAGGCCAGCCCGGACTAGCGGGAACTTACGAGCAGTACTTC. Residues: CASSLGQPGLAGTYEQYF.

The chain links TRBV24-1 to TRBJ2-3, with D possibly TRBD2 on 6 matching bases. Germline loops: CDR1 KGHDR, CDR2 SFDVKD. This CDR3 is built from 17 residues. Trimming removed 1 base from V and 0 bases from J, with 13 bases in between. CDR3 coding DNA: TGTGCCACCAGTGATTTATCCATAAGCGGGAGCACAGATACGCAGTATTTT. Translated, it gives CATSDLSISGSTDTQYF.

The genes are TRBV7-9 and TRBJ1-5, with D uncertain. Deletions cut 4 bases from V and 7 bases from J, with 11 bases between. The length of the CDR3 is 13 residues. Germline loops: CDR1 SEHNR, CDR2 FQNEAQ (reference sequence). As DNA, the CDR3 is TGTGCCAGCAGCTCCACCTTAGCGCAGCCCCAGCATTTT. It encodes CASSSTLAQPQHF.

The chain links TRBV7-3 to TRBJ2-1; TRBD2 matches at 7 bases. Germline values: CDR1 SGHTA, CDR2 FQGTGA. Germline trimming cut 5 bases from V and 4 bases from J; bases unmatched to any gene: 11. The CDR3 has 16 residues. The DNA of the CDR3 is TGTGCCAGCAGCCCGACCGGCGGGAGTCGTTACAATGAGCAGTTCTTC. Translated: CASSPTGGSRYNEQFF. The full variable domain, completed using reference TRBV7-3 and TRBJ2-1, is GAGVSQTPSNKVTEKGKYVELRCDPISGHTALYWYRQSLGQGPEFLIYFQGTGAADDSGLPNDRFFAVRPEGSVSTLKIQRTERGDSAVYLCASSPTGGSRYNEQFFGPGTRLTVL.

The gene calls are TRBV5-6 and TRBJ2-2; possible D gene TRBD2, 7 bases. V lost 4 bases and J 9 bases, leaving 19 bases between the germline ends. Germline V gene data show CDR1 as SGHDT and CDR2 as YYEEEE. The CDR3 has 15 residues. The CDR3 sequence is CASSDWGLGRRELFF. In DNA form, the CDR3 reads TGTGCCAGCAGCGATTGGGGGCTCGGGAGGAGGGAGCTGTTTTTT.

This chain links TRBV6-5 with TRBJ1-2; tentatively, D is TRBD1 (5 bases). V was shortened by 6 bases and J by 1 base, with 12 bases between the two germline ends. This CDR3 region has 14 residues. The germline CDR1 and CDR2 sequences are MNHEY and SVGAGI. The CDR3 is CASSKGWVNYGYTF. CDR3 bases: TGTGCCAGCAGCAAGGGGTGGGTTAACTATGGCTACACCTTC.

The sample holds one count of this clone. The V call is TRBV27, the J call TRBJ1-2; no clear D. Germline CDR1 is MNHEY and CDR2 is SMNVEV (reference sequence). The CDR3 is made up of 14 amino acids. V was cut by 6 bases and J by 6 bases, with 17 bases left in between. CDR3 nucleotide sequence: TGTGCCAGCAGCCGTGAGAGGGCGCGCAATGGCTACACCTTC. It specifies CASSRERARNGYTF.

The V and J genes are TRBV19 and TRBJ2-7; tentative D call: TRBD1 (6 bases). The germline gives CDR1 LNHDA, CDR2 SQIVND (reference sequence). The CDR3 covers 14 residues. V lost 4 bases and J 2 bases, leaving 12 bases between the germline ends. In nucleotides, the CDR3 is TGTGCCAGTAGTAGGGGGCAGGACCCCTACGAGCAGTACTTC. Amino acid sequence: CASSRGQDPYEQYF.

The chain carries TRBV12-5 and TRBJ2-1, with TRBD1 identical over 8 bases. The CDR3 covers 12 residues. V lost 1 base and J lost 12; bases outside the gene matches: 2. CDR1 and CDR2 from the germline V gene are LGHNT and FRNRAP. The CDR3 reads CASGLGGQGQFF. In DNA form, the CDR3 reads TGTGCTAGTGGTTTGGGAGGACAGGGGCAGTTCTTC.

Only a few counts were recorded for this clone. The CDR3 loop reads CASSLEGGPRLGEAFF. In nucleotides, the CDR3 is TGCGCCAGCAGCTTGGAAGGGGGCCCAAGGCTCGGTGAAGCTTTCTTT. The chain uses TRBV5-1 and TRBJ1-1; 7 bases are shared with TRBD1. This CDR3 comprises 16 residues. Germline loops: CDR1 SGHRS, CDR2 YFSETQ. V lost 0 bases and J lost 7; bases outside the gene matches: 12.

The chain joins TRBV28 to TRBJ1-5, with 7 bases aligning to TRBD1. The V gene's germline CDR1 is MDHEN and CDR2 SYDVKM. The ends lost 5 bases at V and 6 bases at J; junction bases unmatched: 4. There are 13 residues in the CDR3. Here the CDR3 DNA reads TGTGCCAGCAGTGAGGGGGCCCGTCAGCCCCAGCATTTT. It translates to CASSEGARQPQHF.

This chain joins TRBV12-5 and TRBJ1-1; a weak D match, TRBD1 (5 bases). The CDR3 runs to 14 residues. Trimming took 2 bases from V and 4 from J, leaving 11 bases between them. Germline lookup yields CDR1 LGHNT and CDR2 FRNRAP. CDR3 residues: CASGLQGVTTEAFF. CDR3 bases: TGTGCTAGTGGTTTGCAGGGTGTAACCACTGAAGCTTTCTTT.

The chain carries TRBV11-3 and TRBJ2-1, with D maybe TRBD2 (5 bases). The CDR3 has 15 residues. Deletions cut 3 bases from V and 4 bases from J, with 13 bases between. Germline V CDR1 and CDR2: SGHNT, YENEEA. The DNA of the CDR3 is TGTGCCAGCAGCTTCGGGCAGGAGGTTTACAATGAGCAGTTCTTC. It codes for CASSFGQEVYNEQFF.

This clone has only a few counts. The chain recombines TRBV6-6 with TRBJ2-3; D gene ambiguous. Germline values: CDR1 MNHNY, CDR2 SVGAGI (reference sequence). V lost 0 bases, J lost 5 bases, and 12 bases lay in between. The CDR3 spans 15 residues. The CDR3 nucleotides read TGTGCCAGCAGTTACTCGATAGTTAGAGAAGATACGCAGTATTTT. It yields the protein CASSYSIVREDTQYF.

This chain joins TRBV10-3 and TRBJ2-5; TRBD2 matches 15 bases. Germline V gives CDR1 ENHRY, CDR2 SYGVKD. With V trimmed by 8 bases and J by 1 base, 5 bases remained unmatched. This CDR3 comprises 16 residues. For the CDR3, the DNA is TGTGCCATCGGGACTAGCGGGGGGAGAGGCCAAGAGACCCAGTACTTC. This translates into CAIGTSGGRGQETQYF.

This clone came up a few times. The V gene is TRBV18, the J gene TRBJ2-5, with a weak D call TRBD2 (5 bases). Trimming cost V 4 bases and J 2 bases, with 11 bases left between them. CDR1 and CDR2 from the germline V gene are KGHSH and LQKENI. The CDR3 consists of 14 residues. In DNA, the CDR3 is TGTGCCAGCTCACTGTTGGACTCGCAAGAGACCCAGTACTTC. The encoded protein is CASSLLDSQETQYF.

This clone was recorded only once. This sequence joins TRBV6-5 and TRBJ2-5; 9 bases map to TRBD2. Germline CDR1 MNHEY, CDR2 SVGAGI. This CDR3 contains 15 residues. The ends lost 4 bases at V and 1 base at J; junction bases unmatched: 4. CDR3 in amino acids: CASSSLAGFQETQYF. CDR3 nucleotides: TGTGCCAGCAGTTCCCTAGCGGGGTTCCAAGAGACCCAGTACTTC.

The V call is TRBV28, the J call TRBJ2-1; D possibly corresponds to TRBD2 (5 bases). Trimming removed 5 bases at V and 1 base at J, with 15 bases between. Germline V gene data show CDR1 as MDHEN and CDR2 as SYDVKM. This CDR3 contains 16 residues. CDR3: CASSTVEGQSYNEQFF. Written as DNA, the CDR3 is TGTGCCAGCAGTACCGTAGAGGGTCAATCCTACAATGAGCAGTTCTTC.

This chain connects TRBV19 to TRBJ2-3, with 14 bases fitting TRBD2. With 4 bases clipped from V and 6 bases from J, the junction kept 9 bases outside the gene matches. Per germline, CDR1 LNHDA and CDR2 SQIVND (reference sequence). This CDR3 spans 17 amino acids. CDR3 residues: CASSTGLAGARPDTQYF. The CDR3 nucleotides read TGTGCCAGTAGTACGGGACTAGCGGGGGCCCGCCCGGATACGCAGTATTTT.

This chain's CDR3 is CASSRDSMNTEAFF. CDR3 bases: TGTGCCAGTAGTAGAGACAGTATGAACACTGAAGCTTTCTTT. The V and J genes are TRBV19 and TRBJ1-1; the D gene is possibly TRBD1 (5 bases). CDR3 size: 14 residues. V was trimmed by 4 bases and J by 0 bases, leaving 9 bases between them. The germline CDR1 and CDR2 sequences are LNHDA and SQIVND (reference sequence). The full variable domain, rest sourced from reference TRBV19 and TRBJ1-1, is DGGITQSPKYLFRKEGQNVTLSCEQNLNHDAMYWYRQDPGQGLRLIYYSQIVNDFQKGDIAEGYSVSREKKESFPLTVTSAQKNPTAFYLCASSRDSMNTEAFFGQGTRLTVV.

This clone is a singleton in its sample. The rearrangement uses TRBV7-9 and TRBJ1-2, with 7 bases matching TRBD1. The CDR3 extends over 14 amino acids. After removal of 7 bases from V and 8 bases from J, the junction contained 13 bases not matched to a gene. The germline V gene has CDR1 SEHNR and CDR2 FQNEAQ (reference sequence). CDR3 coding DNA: TGTGCCAGCATCATCTCCGGGACAGTAAGCGGCTACACCTTC. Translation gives CASIISGTVSGYTF. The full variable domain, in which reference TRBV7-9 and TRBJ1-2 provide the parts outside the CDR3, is DTGVSQNPRHKITKRGQNVTFRCDPISEHNRLYWYRQTLGQGPEFLTYFQNEAQLEKSRLLSDRFSAERPKGSFSTLEIQRTEQGDSAMYLCASIISGTVSGYTFGSGTRLTVV.

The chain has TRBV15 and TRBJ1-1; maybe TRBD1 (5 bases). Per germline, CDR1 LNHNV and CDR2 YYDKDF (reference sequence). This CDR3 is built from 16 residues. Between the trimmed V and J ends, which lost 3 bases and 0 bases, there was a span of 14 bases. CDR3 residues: CATSSPGFPLNTEAFF. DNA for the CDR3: TGTGCCACCAGCAGCCCAGGGTTTCCCCTGAACACTGAAGCTTTCTTT.

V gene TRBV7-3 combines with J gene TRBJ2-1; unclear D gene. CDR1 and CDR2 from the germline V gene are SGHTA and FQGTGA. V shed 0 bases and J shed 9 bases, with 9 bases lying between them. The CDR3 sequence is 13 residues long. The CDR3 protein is CASSLTGSGEQFF. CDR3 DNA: TGTGCCAGCAGCTTAACTGGGTCGGGTGAGCAGTTCTTC.

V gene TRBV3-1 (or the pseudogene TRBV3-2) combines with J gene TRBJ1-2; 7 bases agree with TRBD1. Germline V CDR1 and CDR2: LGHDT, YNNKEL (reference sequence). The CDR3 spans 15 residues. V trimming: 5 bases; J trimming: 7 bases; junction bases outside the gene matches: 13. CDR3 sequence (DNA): TGTGCCAGCAGCAAGGGAGAGACAGGGCCCCTTGGCTACACCTTC. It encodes CASSKGETGPLGYTF.

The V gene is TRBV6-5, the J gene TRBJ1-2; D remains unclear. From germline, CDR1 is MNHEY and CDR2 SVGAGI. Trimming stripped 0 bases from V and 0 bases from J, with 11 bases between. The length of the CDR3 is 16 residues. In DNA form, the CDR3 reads TGTGCCAGCAGTTACTCGTTGTATAGCTCTAACTATGGCTACACCTTC. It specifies CASSYSLYSSNYGYTF.

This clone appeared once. The chain's CDR3 is CAANYNRNNSPLHF. DNA for the CDR3: TGTGCCGCCAACTACAATCGGAATAATTCACCCCTCCACTTT. The V call is TRBV30, the J call TRBJ1-6, with D hard to call. Germline assignment: CDR1 GTSNPN and CDR2 SVGIG (reference sequence). CDR3 size: 14 residues. V shed 8 bases and J shed 5 bases, with 16 bases lying between them. Combining the CDR3 with reference TRBV30 and TRBJ1-6 gives the whole variable domain SQTIHQWPATLVQPVGSPLSLECTVEGTSNPNLYWYRQAAGRGLQLLFYSVGIGQISSEVPQNLSASRPQDRQFILSSKKLLLSDSGFYLCAANYNRNNSPLHFGNGTRLTVT.

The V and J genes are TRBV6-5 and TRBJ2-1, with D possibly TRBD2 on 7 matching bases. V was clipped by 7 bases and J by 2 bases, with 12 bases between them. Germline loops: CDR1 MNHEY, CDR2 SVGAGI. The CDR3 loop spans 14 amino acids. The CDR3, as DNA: TGTGCCAGCATAGGGGGGGAGCCCTACAATGAGCAGTTCTTC. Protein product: CASIGGEPYNEQFF.

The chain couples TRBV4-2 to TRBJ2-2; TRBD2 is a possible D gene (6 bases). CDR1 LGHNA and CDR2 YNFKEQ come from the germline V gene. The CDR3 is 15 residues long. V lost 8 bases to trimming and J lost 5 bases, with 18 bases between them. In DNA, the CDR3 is TGTGCCAGCTCCCGCCGCGGGGCGGGGACCGGGGAGCTGTTTTTT. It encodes CASSRRGAGTGELFF.